These 19 T cell receptor beta chains share one sample of origin, sequenced in a study of Ad26.COV2.S vaccination and SARS-CoV-2 variants. This table comes from immunoSEQ multiplex PCR, and its TCRdb copy is limited to in-frame clones, with some not included. Among hundreds of thousands of clones listed, about 89% were seen once. Treatment reported: about 20 received Ad26.COV2.S at low or high dose, single or two shots; about five received placebo; per-sample allocation not given. Samples came from day 63 after the first vaccine or placebo injection. Sequencing used peripheral blood, obtained in a trial of Ad26.COV2.S vaccine versus placebo. The receptor source for this set is a person between 18 and 65 years old who received the Ad26.COV2.S COVID-19 vaccine or a placebo.

The genes are TRBV18 and TRBJ2-1; maybe TRBD2 (5 bases). The CDR3 is 15 amino acids. CDR1 is KGHSH, CDR2 LQKENI, per germline. Trimming left V 2 bases short and J 6 bases short, with 14 bases between. The chain's CDR3 is CASSPDGEEGNEQFF. The CDR3 DNA follows: TGTGCCAGCTCACCAGATGGGGAAGAGGGCAATGAGCAGTTCTTC.

The chain recombines TRBV21-1 with TRBJ2-2; the listed D gene, TRBD1, was not tested against the DNA. TRBV21-1 is a pseudogene locus. This CDR3 has 17 amino acids. CDR3 residues: CASSKAPGSSNTGELFF. The CDR3 coding sequence is TGTGCCAGCAGCAAAGCGCCAGGGTCCTCAAACACCGGGGAGCTGTTTTTT.

The chain carries TRBV9 and TRBJ2-2; D is undetermined. Germline V CDR1 and CDR2: SGDLS, YYNGEE. The CDR3 consists of 18 residues. V was trimmed by 4 bases and J by 0 bases, leaving 19 bases between them. The CDR3 protein is CASSPRLNPNPNTGELFF. Written as DNA, the CDR3 is TGTGCCAGCAGCCCCCGGTTGAATCCTAACCCGAACACCGGGGAGCTGTTTTTT.

V and J are TRBV9 and TRBJ2-1; 7 bases map to TRBD1. The J segment lost 7 bases and the V segment lost 0 bases, leaving 7 bases of the junction unmatched. Germline CDR1 is SGDLS and CDR2 is YYNGEE. This CDR3 is built from 15 residues. CDR3 protein: CASSVARTGQNEQFF. The CDR3 nucleotides are TGTGCCAGCAGCGTAGCCCGGACAGGACAAAATGAGCAGTTCTTC.

The chain employs TRBV6-5 and TRBJ2-7, with a tentative D call TRBD2 (6 bases). V lost 5 bases and J 7 bases, leaving 21 bases between the germline ends. The CDR3 has 15 amino acids. The germline V gene has CDR1 MNHEY and CDR2 SVGAGI. The CDR3 here is CASSHRSAGRGEQYF. The CDR3 DNA is TGTGCCAGCAGTCACCGGTCCGCCGGTCGGGGGGAGCAGTACTTC.

The chain combines TRBV7-9 with TRBJ2-2, with D possibly being TRBD1 (5 bases). CDR1 is SEHNR, CDR2 FQNEAQ, per germline (reference sequence). The ends were cut back, 5 bases at V and 7 bases at J, with 14 bases in the middle. The CDR3 has 14 residues. The CDR3 sequence: CASSPQGFLGELFF. The CDR3 region has the DNA TGTGCCAGCAGCCCCCAGGGCTTCCTCGGGGAGCTGTTTTTT.

The chain uses TRBV4-3 and TRBJ2-1; no definite D call. The CDR3 covers 13 residues. V lost 0 bases and J lost 9, with 9 bases in between. Per germline, CDR1 LGHNA and CDR2 YSLEER. This chain's CDR3 is CASSQDLGIEQFF. CDR3 DNA: TGCGCCAGCAGCCAAGATCTCGGAATTGAGCAGTTCTTC.

Here the CDR3 reads CASSTLSGQGYSNQPQHF. In nucleotides, the CDR3 is TGTGCCAGTAGTACCCTTTCGGGACAGGGATATAGCAATCAGCCCCAGCATTTT. The gene calls are TRBV19 and TRBJ1-5, with 9 positions matching TRBD1. The junction had 10 bases not matched to a gene; V was cut back by 4 bases and J by 0 bases. Looked up from germline, CDR1 is LNHDA and CDR2 is SQIVND (reference sequence). This CDR3 region has 18 residues. The variable domain in full, completed from reference TRBV19 and TRBJ1-5, reads DGGITQSPKYLFRKEGQNVTLSCEQNLNHDAMYWYRQDPGQGLRLIYYSQIVNDFQKGDIAEGYSVSREKKESFPLTVTSAQKNPTAFYLCASSTLSGQGYSNQPQHFGDGTRLSIL.

This chain uses TRBV19 with TRBJ2-5; D is possibly TRBD1 (5 bases). The V and J ends lost 3 bases and 2 bases respectively, with 16 bases between them. Looked up from germline, CDR1 is LNHDA and CDR2 is SQIVND (reference sequence). This CDR3 is 16 amino acids long. The DNA of the CDR3 is TGTGCCAGTAGTATGTATACAGGTTCACTTCAAGAGACCCAGTACTTC. Translated, it gives CASSMYTGSLQETQYF.

The V call is TRBV6-1, the J call TRBJ2-5, with D possibly being TRBD1 (6 bases). The germline gives CDR1 MNHNS, CDR2 SASEGT. CDR3 length: 15 residues. V was cut by 3 bases and J by 1 base, with 12 bases left in between. CDR3 sequence: CASSDPDSLQETQYF. DNA of the CDR3: TGTGCCAGCAGTGACCCGGACAGCCTCCAAGAGACCCAGTACTTC.

The chain recombines TRBV6-5 with TRBJ2-7; 14 bases line up with TRBD2. The length of the CDR3 is 14 residues. V trimming: 6 bases; J trimming: 2 bases; junction bases outside the gene matches: 0. Germline CDR1 MNHEY, CDR2 SVGAGI. The CDR3 loop reads CASRGLAGAYEQYF. CDR3 coding DNA: TGTGCCAGCAGGGGACTAGCGGGAGCCTACGAGCAGTACTTC.

The chain recombines TRBV6-2 or TRBV6-3 with TRBJ2-1; D not certain. Per the germline V gene, CDR1 is MNHEY and CDR2 is SVGEGT. The CDR3 totals 12 residues. V lost 5 bases to trimming and J lost 7 bases, with 9 bases between them. The DNA for the CDR3 is TGTGCCAGCAGTCCGACGGAGAATGAGCAGTTCTTC. It translates to CASSPTENEQFF.

The chain combines TRBV18 with TRBJ1-5; D remains unclear. V lost 6 bases to trimming and J lost 4 bases, with 13 bases between them. In germline, CDR1 is KGHSH, CDR2 LQKENI. This CDR3 spans 14 amino acids. CDR3: CASSPTVSNQPQHF. The CDR3 coding sequence is TGTGCCAGCTCGCCAACAGTCAGTAATCAGCCCCAGCATTTT.

The chain links TRBV6-5 to TRBJ2-2; 9 bases map to TRBD1. This CDR3 is 15 amino acids long. J gave up 4 bases and V 7 bases, and 7 bases lay outside the gene matches. Germline CDR1 MNHEY, CDR2 SVGAGI. The CDR3 DNA reads TGTGCCAGCATCCAACAGGGGGCGGTCACCGGGGAGCTGTTTTTT. Translated, it gives CASIQQGAVTGELFF.

The chain uses TRBV7-9 and TRBJ2-7; no definite D call. CDR3 length: 13 amino acids. V lost 4 bases to trimming and J lost 6 bases, with 13 bases between them. Germline CDR1 and CDR2: SEHNR and FQNEAQ (reference sequence). CDR3 in DNA: TGTGCCAGCAGCTACTACAGTAACTCCGAGCAGTACTTC. Translating gives CASSYYSNSEQYF.

The chain combines TRBV28 with TRBJ1-1, with D hard to call. V was shortened by 4 bases and J by 1 base, with 1 base between the two germline ends. The CDR3 extends over 11 amino acids. Looked up from germline, CDR1 is MDHEN and CDR2 is SYDVKM. The CDR3 protein is CASSSNTEAFF. For the CDR3, the DNA is TGTGCCAGCAGTTCGAACACTGAAGCTTTCTTT. The whole variable domain, filled in from reference TRBV28 and TRBJ1-1, reads DVKVTQSSRYLVKRTGEKVFLECVQDMDHENMFWYRQDPGLGLRLIYFSYDVKMKEKGDIPEGYSVSREKKERFSLILESASTNQTSMYLCASSSNTEAFFGQGTRLTVV.

This clone was seen a single time. The chain employs TRBV28 and TRBJ2-7; 9 bases line up with TRBD1. This CDR3 comprises 14 residues. The germline V gene encodes CDR1 MDHEN and CDR2 SYDVKM. J lost 6 bases, V lost 6 bases, and 9 bases had no gene match. The CDR3 nucleotides are TGTGCCAGCAGGCGGACCGGGACAGGGATCGAGCAGTACTTC. This translates into CASRRTGTGIEQYF.

The chain employs TRBV15 and TRBJ2-5; TRBD2 agrees at 9 bases. This CDR3 spans 15 amino acids. V lost 1 base to trimming and J lost 3 bases; unmatched junction nucleotides: 3. Germline V gene data show CDR1 as LNHNV and CDR2 as YYDKDF (reference sequence). The CDR3 reads CATSRGLAAKETQYF. As DNA, the CDR3 is TGTGCCACCAGCAGAGGACTAGCGGCTAAAGAGACCCAGTACTTC.

This chain links TRBV6-5 with TRBJ1-4; D unclear. Germline V gene data show CDR1 as MNHEY and CDR2 as SVGAGI. Trimming took off 7 bases at V and 3 bases at J, with 9 bases between the two ends. The CDR3 consists of 13 residues. CDR3 DNA sequence: TGTGCCAGCACTTGGACGGCTAATGAAAAACTGTTTTTT. Translated, it gives CASTWTANEKLFF.